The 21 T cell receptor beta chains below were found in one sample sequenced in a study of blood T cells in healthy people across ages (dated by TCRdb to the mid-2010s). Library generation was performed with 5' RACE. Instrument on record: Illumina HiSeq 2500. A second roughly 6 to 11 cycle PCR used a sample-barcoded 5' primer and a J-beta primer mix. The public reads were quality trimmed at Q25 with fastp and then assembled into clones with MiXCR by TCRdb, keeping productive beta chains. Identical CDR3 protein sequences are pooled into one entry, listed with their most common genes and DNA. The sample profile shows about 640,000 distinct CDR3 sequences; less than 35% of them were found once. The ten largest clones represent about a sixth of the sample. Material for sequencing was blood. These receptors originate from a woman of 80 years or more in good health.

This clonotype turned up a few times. The CDR3 loop reads CASSYSFRGNQPQHF. CDR3 nucleotide sequence: TGTGCCAGCAGTTACTCGTTCAGGGGTAATCAGCCCCAGCATTTT. V gene TRBV6-2 or TRBV6-3 combines with J gene TRBJ1-5; the D gene is possibly TRBD1 (6 bases). From germline, CDR1 is MNHEY and CDR2 SVGEGT. V was shortened by 0 bases and J by 4 bases, with 10 bases between the two germline ends. The CDR3 length is 15 residues.

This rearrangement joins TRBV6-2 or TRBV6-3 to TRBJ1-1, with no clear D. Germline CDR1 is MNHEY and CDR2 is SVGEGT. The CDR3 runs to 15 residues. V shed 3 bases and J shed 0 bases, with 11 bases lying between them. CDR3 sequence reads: CASSYRNPMNTEAFF. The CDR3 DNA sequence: TGTGCCAGCAGTTATCGGAACCCAATGAACACTGAAGCTTTCTTT.

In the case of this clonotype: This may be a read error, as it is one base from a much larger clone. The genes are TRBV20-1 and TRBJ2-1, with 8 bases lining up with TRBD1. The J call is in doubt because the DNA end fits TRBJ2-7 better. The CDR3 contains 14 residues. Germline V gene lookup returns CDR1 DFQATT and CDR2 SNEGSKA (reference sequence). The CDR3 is CSAGAGGPYNEQYF. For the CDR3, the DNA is TGCAGTGCTGGGGCAGGGGGCCCCTACAATGAGCAGTACTTC.

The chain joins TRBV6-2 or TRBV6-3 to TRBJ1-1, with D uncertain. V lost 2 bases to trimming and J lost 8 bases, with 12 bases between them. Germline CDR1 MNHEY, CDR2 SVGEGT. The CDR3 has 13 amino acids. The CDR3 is CASSYTFTDEAFF. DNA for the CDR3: TGTGCCAGCAGTTACACCTTTACAGACGAAGCTTTCTTT.

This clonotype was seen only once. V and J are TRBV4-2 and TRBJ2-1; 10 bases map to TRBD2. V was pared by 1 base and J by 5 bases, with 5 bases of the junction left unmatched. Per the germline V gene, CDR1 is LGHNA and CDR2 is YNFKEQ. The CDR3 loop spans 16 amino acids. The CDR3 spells CASSQGVAGGHNEQFF. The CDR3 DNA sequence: TGTGCCAGCAGCCAAGGTGTAGCGGGAGGCCACAATGAGCAGTTCTTC.

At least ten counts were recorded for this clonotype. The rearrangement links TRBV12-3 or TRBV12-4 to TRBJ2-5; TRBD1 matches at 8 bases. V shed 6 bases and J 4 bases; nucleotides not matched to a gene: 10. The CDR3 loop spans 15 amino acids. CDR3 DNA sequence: TGTGCCAGCAGCACCGGGACAGGAGTTGCAGAGACCCAGTACTTC. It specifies CASSTGTGVAETQYF.

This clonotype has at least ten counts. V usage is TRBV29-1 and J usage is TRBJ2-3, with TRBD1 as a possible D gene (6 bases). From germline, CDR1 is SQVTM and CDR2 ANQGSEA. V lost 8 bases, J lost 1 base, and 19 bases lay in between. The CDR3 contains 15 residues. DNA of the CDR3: TGCAGCTTCCCCCCAAAGGACAGCGGCACAGATACGCAGTATTTT. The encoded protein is CSFPPKDSGTDTQYF.

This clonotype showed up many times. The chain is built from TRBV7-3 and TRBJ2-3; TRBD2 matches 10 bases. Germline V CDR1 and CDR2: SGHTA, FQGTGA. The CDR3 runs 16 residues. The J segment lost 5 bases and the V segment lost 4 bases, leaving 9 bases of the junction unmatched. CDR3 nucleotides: TGTGCCAGCAGCTCACTAGCGGGGAAACATAAAGATACGCAGTATTTT. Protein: CASSSLAGKHKDTQYF.

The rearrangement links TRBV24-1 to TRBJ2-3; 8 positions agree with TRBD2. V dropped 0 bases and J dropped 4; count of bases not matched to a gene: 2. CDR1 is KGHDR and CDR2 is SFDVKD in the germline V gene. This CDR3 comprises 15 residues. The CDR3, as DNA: TGTGCCACCAGTGATTTGCGGGAGGGTCCAGATACGCAGTATTTT. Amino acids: CATSDLREGPDTQYF.

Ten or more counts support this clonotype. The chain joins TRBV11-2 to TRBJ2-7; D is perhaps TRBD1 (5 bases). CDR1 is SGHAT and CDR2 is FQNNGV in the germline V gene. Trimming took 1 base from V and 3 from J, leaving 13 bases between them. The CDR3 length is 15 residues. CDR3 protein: CASSLVIGADYEQYF. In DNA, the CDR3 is TGTGCCAGCAGCTTAGTGATAGGGGCCGACTACGAGCAGTACTTC.

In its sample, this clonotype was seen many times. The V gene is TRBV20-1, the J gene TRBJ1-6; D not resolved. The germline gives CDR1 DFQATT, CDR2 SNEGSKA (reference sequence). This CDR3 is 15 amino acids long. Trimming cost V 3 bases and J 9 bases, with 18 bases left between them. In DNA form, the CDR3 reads TGCAGTGCTAGTCCCCAGGCCGCCGGGCTTTCACCCCTCCACTTT. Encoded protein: CSASPQAAGLSPLHF.

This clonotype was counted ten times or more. CDR3 sequence reads: CASSSKGAPERRPQYF. The CDR3 nucleotides read TGTGCCAGCAGTTCGAAGGGGGCGCCCGAACGAAGGCCGCAGTATTTT. The chain carries TRBV6-2 or TRBV6-3 and TRBJ2-3; 7 bases match TRBD1. The CDR3 is 16 amino acids. The V gene end was trimmed by 4 bases and the J gene end by 10 bases; junction bases not matched to a gene: 17. Germline lookup yields CDR1 MNHEY and CDR2 SVGEGT.

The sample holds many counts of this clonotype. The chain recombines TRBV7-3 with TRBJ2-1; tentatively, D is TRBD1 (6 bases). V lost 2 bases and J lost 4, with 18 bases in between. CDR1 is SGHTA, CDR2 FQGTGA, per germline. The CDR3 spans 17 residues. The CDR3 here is CASSLSVLGARYNEQFF. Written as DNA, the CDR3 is TGTGCCAGCAGCTTATCCGTCCTGGGGGCGCGTTACAATGAGCAGTTCTTC.

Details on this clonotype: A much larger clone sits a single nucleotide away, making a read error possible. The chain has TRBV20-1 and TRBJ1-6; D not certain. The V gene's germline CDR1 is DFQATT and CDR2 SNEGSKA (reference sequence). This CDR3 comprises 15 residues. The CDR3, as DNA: TGCAGTGCTAGAGGGCCTACCGCCAATAATTCACCCCGCCACTTT. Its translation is CSARGPTANNSPRHF.

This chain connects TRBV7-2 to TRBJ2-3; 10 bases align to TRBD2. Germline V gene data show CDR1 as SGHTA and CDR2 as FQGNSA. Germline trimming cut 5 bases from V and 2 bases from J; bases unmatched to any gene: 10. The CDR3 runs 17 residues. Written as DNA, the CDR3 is TGTGCCAGCAGCATTATTACTAGCGGGAAGAACACAGATACGCAGTATTTT. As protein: CASSIITSGKNTDTQYF. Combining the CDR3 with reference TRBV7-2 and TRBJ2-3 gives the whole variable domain GAGVSQSPSNKVTEKGKDVELRCDPISGHTALYWYRQSLGQGLEFLIYFQGNSAPDKSGLPSDRFSAERTGGSVSTLTIQRTQQEDSAVYLCASSIITSGKNTDTQYFGPGTRLTVL.

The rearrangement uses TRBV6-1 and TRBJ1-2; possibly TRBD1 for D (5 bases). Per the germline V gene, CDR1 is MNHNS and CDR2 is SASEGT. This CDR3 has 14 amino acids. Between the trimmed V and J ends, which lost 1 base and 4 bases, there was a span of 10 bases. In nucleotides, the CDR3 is TGTGCCAGCAGTGAAGGGGGCGCCGGCTATGGCTACACCTTC. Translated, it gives CASSEGGAGYGYTF.

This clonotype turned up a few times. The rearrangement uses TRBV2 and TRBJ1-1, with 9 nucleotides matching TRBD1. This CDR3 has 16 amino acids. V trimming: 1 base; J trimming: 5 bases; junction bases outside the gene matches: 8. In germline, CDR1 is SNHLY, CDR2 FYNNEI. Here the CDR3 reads CASSEVVGDRETEAFF. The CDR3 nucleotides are TGTGCCAGCAGTGAAGTGGTGGGGGACAGGGAGACTGAAGCTTTCTTT.

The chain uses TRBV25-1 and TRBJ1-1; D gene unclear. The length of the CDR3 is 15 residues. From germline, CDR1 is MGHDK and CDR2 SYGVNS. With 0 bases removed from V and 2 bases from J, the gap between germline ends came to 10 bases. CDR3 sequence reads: CASSEYDQVNTEAFF. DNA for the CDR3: TGTGCCAGCAGTGAATATGACCAGGTTAACACTGAAGCTTTCTTT.

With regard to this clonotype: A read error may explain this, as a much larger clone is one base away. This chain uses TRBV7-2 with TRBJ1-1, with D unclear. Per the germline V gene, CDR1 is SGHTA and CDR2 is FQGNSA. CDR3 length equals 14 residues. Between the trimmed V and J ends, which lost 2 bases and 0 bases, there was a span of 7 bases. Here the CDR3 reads CTSSLMTVNTEAFF. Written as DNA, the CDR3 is TGTACCAGCAGCTTAATGACGGTGAACACTGAAGCTTTCTTT.

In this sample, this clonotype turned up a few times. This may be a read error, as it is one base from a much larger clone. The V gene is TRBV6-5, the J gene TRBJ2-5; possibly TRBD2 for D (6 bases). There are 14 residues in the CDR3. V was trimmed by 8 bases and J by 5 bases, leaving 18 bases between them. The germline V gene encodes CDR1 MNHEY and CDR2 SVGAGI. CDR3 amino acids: CASPSRGGCETQYF. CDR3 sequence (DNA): TGTGCCAGCCCGTCCCGAGGAGGGTGTGAGACCCAGTACTTC.

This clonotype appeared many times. The CDR3 DNA follows: TGCAGCGCCGGACAGGGAGGAGAGACCCAGTACTTC. Its protein is CSAGQGGETQYF. V usage is TRBV29-1 and J usage is TRBJ2-5; the match to TRBD1 covers 8 bases. CDR1 and CDR2 (germline): SQVTM, ANQGSEA. This CDR3 has 12 residues. J was trimmed by 4 bases and V by 7 bases; bases with no gene match: 5. The full variable domain, its missing parts supplied by reference TRBV29-1 and TRBJ2-5, is SAVISQKPSRDICQRGTSLTIQCQVDSQVTMMFWYRQQPGQSLTLIATANQGSEATYESGFVIDKFPISRPNLTFSTLTVSNMSPEDSSIYLCSAGQGGETQYFGPGTRLLVL.